The clone carrying this TCR beta chain has only a few counts. What it binds is unknown. The entry originates in a study of identical twins. TCRdb redid the calling of the 5' RACE reads with MiXCR, one entry per CDR3 protein. This repertoire shows a few hundred thousand distinct CDR3 sequences, over 8.5% found once; its top ten account for under 3.5%. Regarding the study as a whole: Abundant beta clonotypes from cord blood bore fewer insertions; memory repertoires lacked this pattern.

Germline values: CDR1 LGHDT, CDR2 YNNKEL (reference sequence). The CDR3 totals 15 residues. V was trimmed by 4 bases and J by 3 bases, leaving 10 bases between them. The data also belong to a second study, concerning yellow fever vaccine responses in identical twins.

The rearrangement joins TRBV3-1 to TRBJ1-6; D perhaps matches TRBD1 (6 bases). Sequences were obtained from PBMCs. This receptor was obtained from a woman aged 18 to 35 in good health. Here the CDR3 DNA reads TGTGCCAGCAGCCGATCGGACAGCTATAATTCACCCCTCCACTTT. Translated, it gives CASSRSDSYNSPLHF.